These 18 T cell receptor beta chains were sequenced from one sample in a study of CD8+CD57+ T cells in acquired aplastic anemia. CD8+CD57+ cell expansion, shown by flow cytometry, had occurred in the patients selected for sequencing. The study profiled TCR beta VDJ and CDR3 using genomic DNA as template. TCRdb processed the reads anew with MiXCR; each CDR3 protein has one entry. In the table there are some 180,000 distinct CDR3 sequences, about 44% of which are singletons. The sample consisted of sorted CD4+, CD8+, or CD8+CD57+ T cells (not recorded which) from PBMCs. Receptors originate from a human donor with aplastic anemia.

CDR3 bases: TGTGCCAGTAGCTCGACAGGGAGAGTCTATGGCTACACCTTC. This codes for CASSSTGRVYGYTF. The rearrangement links TRBV19 to TRBJ1-2; 7 nucleotides align to TRBD1. The CDR3 has 14 residues. The V gene end was trimmed by 6 bases and the J gene end by 4 bases; junction bases not matched to a gene: 8. Per germline, CDR1 LNHDA and CDR2 SQIVND (reference sequence). Variable domain in full (rest from reference TRBV19 and TRBJ1-2): DGGITQSPKYLFRKEGQNVTLSCEQNLNHDAMYWYRQDPGQGLRLIYYSQIVNDFQKGDIAEGYSVSREKKESFPLTVTSAQKNPTAFYLCASSSTGRVYGYTFGSGTRLTVV.

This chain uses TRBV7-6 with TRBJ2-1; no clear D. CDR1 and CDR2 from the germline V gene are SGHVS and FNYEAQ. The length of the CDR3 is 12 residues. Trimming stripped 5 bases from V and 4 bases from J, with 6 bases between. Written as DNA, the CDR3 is TGTGCCAGCAGCGTCCCTTACAATGAGCAGTTCTTC. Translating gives CASSVPYNEQFF.

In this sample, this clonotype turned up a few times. CDR3 loop: CASSIEGLNEKLFF. The CDR3 bases are TGTGCCAGTAGTATAGAAGGATTAAATGAAAAACTGTTTTTT. J is TRBJ1-4 and V is TRBV19, with no clear D. V dropped 0 bases and J dropped 5 bases, with 7 bases sitting between them. Germline CDR1 and CDR2: LNHDA and SQIVND (reference sequence). This CDR3 region has 14 residues. The full variable domain, in which reference TRBV19 and TRBJ1-4 provide the parts outside the CDR3, is DGGITQSPKYLFRKEGQNVTLSCEQNLNHDAMYWYRQDPGQGLRLIYYSQIVNDFQKGDIAEGYSVSREKKESFPLTVTSAQKNPTAFYLCASSIEGLNEKLFFGSGTQLSVL.

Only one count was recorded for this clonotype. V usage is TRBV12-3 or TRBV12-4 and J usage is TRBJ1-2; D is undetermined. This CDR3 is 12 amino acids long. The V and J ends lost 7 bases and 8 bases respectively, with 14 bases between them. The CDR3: CASMGRRGGYTF. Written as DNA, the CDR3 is TGTGCCAGCATGGGGAGGCGGGGAGGCTACACCTTC.

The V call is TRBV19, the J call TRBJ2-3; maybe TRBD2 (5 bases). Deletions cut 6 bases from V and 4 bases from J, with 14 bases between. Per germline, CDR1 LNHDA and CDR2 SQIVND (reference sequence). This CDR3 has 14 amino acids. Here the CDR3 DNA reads TGTGCCAGTAGCAGGCAGGACTGGGCAGATACGCAGTATTTT. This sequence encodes CASSRQDWADTQYF.

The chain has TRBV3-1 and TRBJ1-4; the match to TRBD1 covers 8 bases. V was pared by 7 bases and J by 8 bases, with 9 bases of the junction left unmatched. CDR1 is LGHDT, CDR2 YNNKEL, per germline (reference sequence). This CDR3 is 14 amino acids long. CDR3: CASTLQGAGEKLFF. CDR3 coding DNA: TGTGCCAGCACCCTCCAGGGGGCAGGGGAAAAACTGTTTTTT.

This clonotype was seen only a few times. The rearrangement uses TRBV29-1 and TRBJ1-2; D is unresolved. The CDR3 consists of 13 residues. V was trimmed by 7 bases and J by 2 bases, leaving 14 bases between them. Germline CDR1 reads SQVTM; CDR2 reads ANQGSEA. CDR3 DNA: TGCAGCGGGAGGACGAATTCGAACTATGGCTACACCTTC. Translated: CSGRTNSNYGYTF.

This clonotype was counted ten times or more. CDR3 region: CASSVGDTLSYEQYF. The CDR3 DNA reads TGTGCCAGCAGCGTAGGGGACACCCTCTCCTACGAGCAGTACTTC. V and J are TRBV9 and TRBJ2-7; TRBD1 might be the D (6 bases). The V and J ends lost 0 bases and 0 bases respectively, with 10 bases between them. The germline V gene encodes CDR1 SGDLS and CDR2 YYNGEE. CDR3 length: 15 amino acids. Filled out from reference TRBV9 and TRBJ2-7, the complete variable domain reads DSGVTQTPKHLITATGQRVTLRCSPRSGDLSVYWYQQSLDQGLQFLIQYYNGEERAKGNILERFSAQQFPDLHSELNLSSLELGDSALYFCASSVGDTLSYEQYFGPGTRLTVT.

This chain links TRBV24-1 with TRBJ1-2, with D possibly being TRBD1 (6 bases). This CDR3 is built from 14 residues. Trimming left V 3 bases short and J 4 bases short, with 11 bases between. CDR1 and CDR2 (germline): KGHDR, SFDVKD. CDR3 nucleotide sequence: TGTGCCACCAGTGATGCAGGGGTAGGCTATGGCTACACCTTC. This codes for CATSDAGVGYGYTF.

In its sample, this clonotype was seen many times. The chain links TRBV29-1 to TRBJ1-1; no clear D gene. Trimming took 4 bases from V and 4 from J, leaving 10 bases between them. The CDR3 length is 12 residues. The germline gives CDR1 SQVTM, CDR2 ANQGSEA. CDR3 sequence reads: CSVGPDTTEAFF. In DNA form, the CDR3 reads TGCAGCGTTGGGCCCGATACCACTGAAGCTTTCTTT.

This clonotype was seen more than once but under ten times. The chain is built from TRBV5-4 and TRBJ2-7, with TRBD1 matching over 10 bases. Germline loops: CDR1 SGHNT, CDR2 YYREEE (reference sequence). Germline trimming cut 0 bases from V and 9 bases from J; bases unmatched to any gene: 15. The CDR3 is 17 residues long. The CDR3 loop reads CASSLGGPGQGMIRQYF. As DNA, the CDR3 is TGTGCCAGCAGCTTGGGGGGTCCGGGACAGGGGATGATAAGGCAGTACTTC.

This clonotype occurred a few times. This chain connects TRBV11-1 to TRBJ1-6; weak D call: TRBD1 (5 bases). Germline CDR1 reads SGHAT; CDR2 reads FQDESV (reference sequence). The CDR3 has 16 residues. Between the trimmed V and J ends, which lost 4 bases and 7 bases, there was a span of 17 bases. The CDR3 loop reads CASSWGGVLQNSPLHF. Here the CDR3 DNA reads TGTGCCAGCAGCTGGGGGGGTGTGCTGCAGAATTCACCCCTCCACTTT.

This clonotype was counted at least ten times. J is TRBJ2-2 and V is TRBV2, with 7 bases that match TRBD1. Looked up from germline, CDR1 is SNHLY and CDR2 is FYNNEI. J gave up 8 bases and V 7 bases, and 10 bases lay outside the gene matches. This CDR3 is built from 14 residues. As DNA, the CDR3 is TGTGCCAGCACAAGGGACAGTGGTTTGGGGGAGCTGTTTTTT. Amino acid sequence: CASTRDSGLGELFF.

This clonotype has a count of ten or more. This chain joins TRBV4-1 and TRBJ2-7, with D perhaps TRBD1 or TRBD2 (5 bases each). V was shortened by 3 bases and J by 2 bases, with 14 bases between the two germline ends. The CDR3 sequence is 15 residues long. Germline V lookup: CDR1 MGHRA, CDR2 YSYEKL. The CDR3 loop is CASSQGRYTTYEQYF. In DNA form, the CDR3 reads TGCGCCAGCAGCCAGGGACGGTATACCACCTACGAGCAGTACTTC.

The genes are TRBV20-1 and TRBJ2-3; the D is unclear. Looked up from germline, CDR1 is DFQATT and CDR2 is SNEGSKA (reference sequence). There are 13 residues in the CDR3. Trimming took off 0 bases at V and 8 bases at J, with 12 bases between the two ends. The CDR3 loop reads CSARDRAFGTQYF. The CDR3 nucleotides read TGCAGTGCTAGAGACCGGGCCTTTGGTACGCAGTATTTT.

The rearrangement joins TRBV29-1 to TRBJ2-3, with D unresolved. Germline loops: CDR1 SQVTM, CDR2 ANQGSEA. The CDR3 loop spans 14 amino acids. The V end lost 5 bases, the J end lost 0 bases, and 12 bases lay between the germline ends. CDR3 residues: CSVTSTLSTDTQYF. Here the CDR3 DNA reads TGCAGCGTTACCTCGACACTTAGCACAGATACGCAGTATTTT.

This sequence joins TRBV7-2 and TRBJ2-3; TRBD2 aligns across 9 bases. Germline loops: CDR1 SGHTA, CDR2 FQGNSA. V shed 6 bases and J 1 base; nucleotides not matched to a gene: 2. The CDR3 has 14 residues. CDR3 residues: CASRERGGTDTQYF. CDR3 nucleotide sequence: TGTGCCAGCAGGGAGCGGGGGGGCACAGATACGCAGTATTTT.

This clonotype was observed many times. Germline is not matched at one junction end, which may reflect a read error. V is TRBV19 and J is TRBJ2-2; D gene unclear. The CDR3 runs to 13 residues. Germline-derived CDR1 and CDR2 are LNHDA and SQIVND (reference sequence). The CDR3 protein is CACSLPGTGELFF. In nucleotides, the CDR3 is TGTGCCTGTAGTCTACCCGGCACCGGGGAGCTGTTTTTT.